The clone carrying this TCR beta chain was seen only a few times. The target antigen is unknown. This specimen belongs to a study of T-cell memory formation after mild COVID-19. Study-level background: Most TCR clusters belonged to a single donor.

TCRdb ran MiXCR on the 5' RACE reads and lists one entry per CDR3 protein. The sample records about 320,000 distinct CDR3 sequences, roughly an eighth being singletons. This CDR3 is 14 amino acids long. V lost 7 bases, J lost 4 bases, and 3 bases stayed unmatched. CDR1 is WSHSY, CDR2 SAAADI, per germline. Broader study findings: Day 37-peaking second-wave clones had unconfirmed SARS-CoV-2 specificity. The main location of contracting CD4+ clones was CM and EM, and that of contracting CD8+ clones was EMRA.

The source material was PBMCs or a T cell subset sorted from them (not recorded which). The chain couples TRBV10-2 to TRBJ2-1, with 11 positions matching TRBD2. The source is a man aged 18 to 30 who had mild COVID-19 (a few samples of this study predate the infection). Cell type and time point are not known. CDR3 residues: CASTSGGPYNEQFF. The CDR3 coding sequence is TGCGCCAGCACTAGCGGGGGGCCATACAATGAGCAGTTCTTC.